The rows below give T cell receptor beta chains drawn from one sample of a study of CD8 T cells in Susac syndrome. Each CDR3 protein is one row after TCRdb ran MiXCR on the immunoSEQ multiplex PCR reads. The repertoire has more than 65,000 distinct CDR3 sequences, 95% of them found once; the top ten carry about 0.22%. The sample comprised CD8+ T cells from PBMCs. The receptors stem from a human donor in good health. Both conserved end residues are part of each CDR3. Fields, in order: J gene, D gene, V gene, clone size, CDR3 protein, CDR3 DNA. D genes are given only for firm matches. Expanded clones get a size class; other rows say once, few or many, or leave the size out.

TRBJ2-1 . TRBV6-5 . CASSYSQAFSYNEQFF TGTGCCAGCAGTTACTCACAGGCCTTCTCCTACAATGAGCAGTTCTTC
TRBJ2-5 . TRBV7-2 . CASSPWENQETQYF TGTGCCAGCAGCCCCTGGGAGAATCAAGAGACCCAGTACTTC
TRBJ1-2 . TRBV10-3 . CAIKFGGGYGYTF TGTGCCATCAAGTTCGGGGGAGGCTATGGCTACACCTTC
TRBJ2-2 . TRBV29-1 . CSVEEKTGLFF TGCAGCGTTGAAGAAAAAACGGGACTGTTTTTT
TRBJ2-2 TRBD1 TRBV29-1 . CSVEGPGQQGELFF TGCAGCGTTGAAGGACCGGGACAGCAAGGGGAGCTGTTTTTT
TRBJ1-5 . TRBV2 . CASKGGSGDNQPQHF TGTGCCAGCAAGGGAGGGAGTGGGGACAATCAGCCCCAGCATTTT
TRBJ1-3 . TRBV13 . CASSSTGGSSGNTIYF TGTGCCAGCAGCTCCACCGGGGGATCCTCTGGAAACACCATATATTTT
TRBJ2-5 . TRBV4-3 . CASSPRHEQGWTGPEETQYF TGCGCCAGCAGTCCCCGTCATGAGCAGGGATGGACGGGTCCAGAAGAGACCCAGTACTTC
TRBJ2-5 TRBD1 TRBV5-1 . CASSFGTEETQYF TGCGCCAGCAGCTTCGGGACAGAAGAGACCCAGTACTTC
TRBJ1-1 TRBD1 TRBV6-6 . CASSVRDSPSEAFF TGTGCCAGCAGCGTCCGGGACAGCCCTTCTGAAGCTTTCTTT
TRBJ1-4 . TRBV20-1 . CSAHGGRSNEKLFF TGCAGTGCTCATGGTGGCAGATCTAATGAAAAACTGTTTTTT
TRBJ1-2 . TRBV7-9 . CASRGDWKGDTNYGYTF TGTGCCAGCAGGGGGGATTGGAAGGGGGATACTAACTATGGCTACACCTTC
TRBJ2-1 . TRBV2 . CACVGSEKGDEQFF TGTGCCTGCGTCGGATCGGAAAAAGGCGATGAGCAGTTCTTC
TRBJ2-3 . TRBV7-2 few CASSSSSTDTQYF TGTGCCAGCAGCTCGTCTAGCACAGATACGCAGTATTTT
TRBJ1-1 TRBD1 TRBV20-1 . CSARSDRAHTEAFF TGCAGTGCTAGATCAGACAGGGCCCACACTGAAGCTTTCTTT
TRBJ1-1 TRBD1 TRBV30 . CACTTGVVTSPNTEAFF TGTGCCTGTACAACAGGGGTGGTCACATCCCCGAACACTGAAGCTTTCTTT
TRBJ1-1 . TRBV30 . CAWRAANTEAFF TGTGCCTGGAGGGCGGCGAACACTGAAGCTTTCTTT
TRBJ2-7 TRBD1 TRBV29-1 . CSVPREGGSYEQYF TGCAGCGTTCCCCGTGAAGGGGGCAGCTACGAGCAGTACTTC
TRBJ1-5 . TRBV20-1 . CSARGVSAGAQPQHF TGCAGTGCTAGAGGCGTCAGTGCAGGGGCTCAGCCCCAGCATTTT
TRBJ2-5 . TRBV18 . CASSPPVGKETQYF TGTGCCAGCTCACCACCGGTAGGAAAAGAGACCCAGTACTTC
TRBJ2-5 . TRBV28 . CASRGLGSETQYF TGTGCCAGCAGAGGTCTGGGGTCGGAGACCCAGTACTTC
TRBJ1-1 . TRBV24-1 . CATRAKDRGRGHTEAFF TGTGCCACCAGGGCAAAGGACCGGGGCCGCGGGCACACTGAAGCTTTCTTT
TRBJ2-1 . TRBV5-1 . CASRASYNEQFF TGCGCCAGTCGGGCCTCCTACAATGAGCAGTTCTTC
TRBJ2-7 . TRBV25-1 . CAMSSGPEQYF TGTGCCATGTCGTCCGGCCCCGAGCAGTACTTC
TRBJ2-1 TRBD2 TRBV5-6 . CASSASGNEQFF TGTGCCTCCTCGGCTAGCGGAAATGAGCAGTTCTTC
TRBJ2-7 . TRBV5-4 . CASSLAHGAYEQYF TGTGCCAGCAGCTTGGCCCACGGAGCCTACGAGCAGTACTTC
TRBJ2-3 . TRBV28 . CASSPAGQRTDTQYF TGTGCCAGCAGTCCAGCGGGACAACGCACAGATACGCAGTATTTT
TRBJ2-3 . TRBV3-1 . CASSPNADYRTDTQYF TGTGCCAGCAGCCCAAATGCGGATTACCGCACAGATACGCAGTATTTT
TRBJ1-1 . TRBV9 . CASGLRTEAFF TGTGCCAGCGGATTACGGACTGAAGCTTTCTTT
TRBJ1-2 . TRBV4-3 . CASSQGGARDYGYTF TGCGCCAGCAGCCAAGGGGGGGCCAGAGATTATGGCTACACCTTC
TRBJ2-2 . TRBV4-1 once CASSQGPTGQLNTGELFF TGCGCCAGCAGCCAAGGGCCTACGGGACAATTGAACACCGGGGAGCTGTTTTTT
TRBJ2-1 . TRBV27 . CASSTSWNEQFF .
TRBJ2-4 . TRBV6-1 . CASSLPAKNIQYF TGTGCCAGCAGCCTGCCAGCCAAAAACATTCAGTACTTC
TRBJ2-1 TRBD2 TRBV29-1 once CSVELVGGGNEQFF TGCAGCGTTGAGTTGGTCGGGGGGGGAAATGAGCAGTTCTTC
TRBJ2-3 TRBD1 TRBV20-1 . CSAKTGQGGTDTQYF TGCAGTGCCAAAACCGGACAGGGGGGCACAGATACGCAGTATTTT
TRBJ2-3 TRBD2 TRBV29-1 . CSVFSGPVTDTQYF TGCAGCGTCTTTAGCGGGCCCGTCACAGATACGCAGTATTTT
TRBJ1-2 . TRBV9 . CASTSTGTPNYGYTF TGTGCCAGCACCTCCACAGGGACTCCTAACTATGGCTACACCTTC
TRBJ2-3 . TRBV4-1 . CASSQSTGVTDTQYF TGCGCCAGCAGCCAATCCACAGGAGTCACAGATACGCAGTATTTT
TRBJ1-1 . TRBV5-6 . CASSLEGGTEAFF TGTGCCAGCAGCTTGGAAGGGGGCACTGAAGCTTTCTTT
TRBJ2-7 . TRBV29-1 . CSVVDSDSYEQYF TGCAGCGTGGTTGACAGCGATTCCTACGAGCAGTACTTC
TRBJ1-3 TRBD1 TRBV11-2 . CASSLGGQKHSGNTIYF TGTGCCAGCAGCTTAGGGGGACAGAAACACTCTGGAAACACCATATATTTT
TRBJ2-3 . TRBV15 . CATSSGGSGITDTQYF TGTGCCACCAGCAGTGGGGGCTCCGGGATCACAGATACGCAGTATTTT
TRBJ2-7 . TRBV27 . CASSYLTRVAEQYF TGTGCCAGCAGTTATCTCACCAGGGTAGCCGAGCAGTACTTC
TRBJ2-5 TRBD1 TRBV4-1 . CASNDVTGATQETQYF TGCGCCAGCAACGACGTGACAGGGGCTACACAAGAGACCCAGTACTTC
TRBJ1-1 . TRBV30 . CAWSVREVLEAFF TGTGCCTGGAGTGTAAGGGAAGTGCTTGAAGCTTTCTTT
TRBJ2-5 . TRBV6-5 . CASSYSVEGITQYF TGTGCCAGCAGTTACTCTGTGGAGGGAATTACCCAGTACTTC